The rows below give T cell receptor beta chains drawn from one sample of a study of neoadjuvant anti-PD-1 for oral cavity cancer. The assay was immunoSEQ multiplex PCR, and TCRdb's table has in-frame clones only and misses some. Among around 17,000 clones listed, about 68% were seen once. The material was PBMCs, obtained before nivolumab (anti-PD-1) treatment. These receptors all stem from a person between 40 and 80 years old with oral cavity squamous cell carcinoma. CDR3s include the opening cysteine and the closing phenylalanine or tryptophan. A D gene is named only where the DNA matches it firmly. Rows may omit the clone size; those that give it use once, few, many or a size class.

d_call j_call v_call clone_size cdr3_nt cdr3_aa
- TRBJ2-5 TRBV10-1 - TGCGCCAGCAGTGAAGCAGGGATGAGGCCCCAGTACTTC CASSEAGMRPQYF
TRBD2 TRBJ2-1 TRBV6-1 - TGTGCCAGCAGTGAACAAATCGGTAGCGGGAATGAGCAGTTCTTC CASSEQIGSGNEQFF
- TRBJ1-5 TRBV6-6 few TGTGCCAGCAGTTGGGACAAGATCAATCAGCCCCAGCATTTT CASSWDKINQPQHF
TRBD2 TRBJ2-7 TRBV7-9 - TGTGCCAGCAGCCCGCCGGGACTAGCGGGAGTAAACTCCTACGAGCAGTACTTC CASSPPGLAGVNSYEQYF
TRBD1 TRBJ1-5 TRBV11-2 - TGTGCCAGCAGCTTAGGGGGACAGGGGGACCAGCCCCAGCATTTT CASSLGGQGDQPQHF
TRBD1 TRBJ1-2 TRBV28 few TGTGCCAGCAGTTCCCCCGGGACAGGGTCTCTCGACCGATCTGGCTACACCTTC CASSSPGTGSLDRSGYTF
TRBD2 TRBJ2-7 TRBV5-1 - TGCGCCAGCAGCTTGGTGGCTAGCGGGAGTGGTCCCTACGAGCAGTACTTC CASSLVASGSGPYEQYF
TRBD2 TRBJ2-1 TRBV7-7 once TGTGCTAGCAGCTCCGGACTAGCGGGAGACAATGAGCAGTTCTTC CASSSGLAGDNEQFF
- TRBJ1-3 TRBV7-3 once TGTGCCAGCAGCTTAACAGGAAGGGCCCTAGCAACTGGAAACACCATATATTTT CASSLTGRALATGNTIYF
TRBD1 TRBJ2-5 TRBV2 - TGTGCCAGCGGCGGCACAGGGGCATCAGAGACCCAGTACTTC CASGGTGASETQYF
TRBD1 TRBJ1-5 TRBV28 - TGTGCCAGCAAAACGGGACAGGGCAATCAGCCCCAGCATTTT CASKTGQGNQPQHF
TRBD1 TRBJ2-3 TRBV29-1 - TGCAGCGTTGAGAACCGGGACAGAAGCACAGATACGCAGTATTTT CSVENRDRSTDTQYF
- TRBJ2-7 TRBV14 - TGTGCCAGCAGCCAAGATAGCGCCCACTCCTACGAGCAGTACTTC CASSQDSAHSYEQYF
TRBD2 TRBJ2-2 TRBV9 - TGTGCCAGCAGCGACGTAAGCGGGACGACCGGGGAGCTGTTTTTT CASSDVSGTTGELFF
TRBD2 TRBJ2-5 TRBV9 - TGTGCCAGCAGCGTCGAAGGGGAGGGAAGGGAGACCCAGTACTTC CASSVEGEGRETQYF
TRBD1 TRBJ2-3 TRBV2 - TGTGCCAGCAGTGAGGGACAGGGGGCTATATATACGCAGTATTTT CASSEGQGAIYTQYF
- TRBJ1-4 TRBV30 - TGTGCCTGGAGTGTACAGGGTGAAAAACTGTTTTTT CAWSVQGEKLFF
- TRBJ2-1 TRBV6-6 few TGTGCCAGCAGTTACTCGATCGACGGAGATGAGCAGTTCTTC CASSYSIDGDEQFF
- TRBJ1-3 TRBV15 once TGTGCCACCAGCAGAGGACGTCGGGTGGACACCATATATTTT CATSRGRRVDTIYF
TRBD1 TRBJ2-5 TRBV7-7 - TGTGCTAGCAGCTTAGGGGACAGGGCCCAAGAGACCCAGTACTTC CASSLGDRAQETQYF
- TRBJ1-5 TRBV6-1 - TGTGCCAGCACTAGAGCTCTGGCGGGTCAGCCCCAGCATTTT CASTRALAGQPQHF
- TRBJ2-3 TRBV10-3 - TGTGCCATCAGTCTAGGGGGTCGGGGAGATACGCAGTATTTT CAISLGGRGDTQYF
TRBD1 TRBJ2-1 TRBV9 few TGTGCCAGCAGCGCAGGGGACAGGGACTACTACAATGAGCAGTTCTTC CASSAGDRDYYNEQFF
- TRBJ1-5 TRBV6-5 - TGTGCCAGCAGTTCCCGACAGAAGGGTCAGCCCCAGCATTTT CASSSRQKGQPQHF
- TRBJ2-7 TRBV7-9 few TGTGCCAGCAGCTCTGTACTCTACGAGCAGTACTTC CASSSVLYEQYF
- TRBJ2-1 TRBV9 few TGTGCCAGCAGCGTACAAAGCGGGCTTATGAATGAGCAGTTCTTC CASSVQSGLMNEQFF
- TRBJ2-7 TRBV11-2 - TGTGCCAGCAGCTTAGCCAGGGACAACGAGCAGTACTTC CASSLARDNEQYF
- TRBJ1-1 TRBV4-2 few TGTGCCAGCAGCCAACCCGGAAGAAACACTGAAGCTTTCTTT CASSQPGRNTEAFF
- TRBJ1-3 TRBV19 - TGTGCCAGTAGCTCGAATGACGGAAACACCATATATTTT CASSSNDGNTIYF
- TRBJ1-1 TRBV7-9 - TGTGCCAGCAGCTTGAGGACCGGGAACACTGAAGCTTTCTTT CASSLRTGNTEAFF
TRBD2 TRBJ2-2 TRBV14 - TGTGCCAGCAGCTTTCGGACTAGCGGTCTATCGAACACCGGGGAGCTGTTTTTT CASSFRTSGLSNTGELFF
- TRBJ2-5 TRBV5-8 - TGTGCCAGCAGCCTTGAGGGGACGCGGGTAGGGGCGACCCAGTACTTC CASSLEGTRVGATQYF
TRBD1 TRBJ1-1 TRBV5-6 few TGTGCCAGCACCCTTGCCCCTCCGACAGGGCTCCTCCACACTGAAGCTTTCTTT CASTLAPPTGLLHTEAFF
TRBD1 TRBJ1-3 TRBV6-6 - TGTGCCAGCTCATTACAGGGGGCCGGAAACACCATATATTTT CASSLQGAGNTIYF
TRBD1 TRBJ1-2 TRBV6-5 - TGTGCCAGCAGTTTCCTGCGTACAGGGGGCGGCTATGGCTACACCTTC CASSFLRTGGGYGYTF
TRBD1 TRBJ1-2 TRBV30 once TGTGCCTGGAGTGCGGACAGGGTGGACTATGGCTACACCTTC CAWSADRVDYGYTF
TRBD1 TRBJ2-5 TRBV13 - TGTGCCAGCAGCTGGGGGACAGGGGCAGAGACCCAGTACTTC CASSWGTGAETQYF
- TRBJ1-5 TRBV28 - TGTGCCAGCAGTTTAGCCGGCTATCAGCCCCAGCATTTT CASSLAGYQPQHF
- TRBJ1-1 TRBV19 - TGTGCCAGTAGTATATCCCCCATGACTGAAGCTTTCTTT CASSISPMTEAFF
- TRBJ2-7 TRBV20-1 - TGCAGTGCTAGAGACCCGTACGAGCAGTACTTC CSARDPYEQYF